This T cell receptor beta chain was retrieved from a study of T-cell memory formation after mild COVID-19 (dated by TCRdb to the early 2020s). Regarding the complete study: Most TCR sequence clusters were specific to one of the two donors. In a couple of donors, T-cell clones that expanded and contracted after mild COVID-19 were followed by sequencing TCRalpha and TCRbeta repertoires longitudinally. The cohort was made up of two young adult volunteers, one female and one male, who were previously healthy. Beyond this particular receptor, the publication reports: Contracting CD4+ clones were found mainly in CM and EM memory subsets, while CD8+ clones were enriched in EMRA. The study covered only a couple of mild cases, and larger cohorts including severe cases with pre-infection samples were considered necessary. The detection of some responding clones in pre-infection memory suggests that pre-existing cross-reactive memory T cells joined the SARS-CoV-2 response. From day 15 to 85, contracting clones showed balanced CD4/CD8 phenotypes, whereas a second wave of clones that expanded from day 15 to 37 leaned towards CD4+. The second-wave clones that peaked on day 37 were not confirmed to be SARS-CoV-2 specific.

Ficoll-Paque density gradient centrifugation was the method used to isolate PBMCs. Comments on this clonotype: This receptor's antigen is unknown. Nothing much larger sits one base from this clone, and base qualities are not available.

For this chain, trimming is 6 bases at the V end and 4 bases at the J end, and the number of junction bases without a gene match is 5. Reading the germline V gene gives CDR1 SQVTM and CDR2 ANQGSEA. Spanning cysteine to phenylalanine, the CDR3 consists of 14 amino acids. The entry retains the CDR3 DNA only, 42 bases that are in frame from base 1. Sequencing took place on an Illumina NovaSeq 6000. TCRalpha and TCRbeta cDNA libraries were constructed by 5'RACE with constant-segment primers, with sample barcodes and unique molecular identifiers being introduced. RNA was extracted from every sample with Trizol reagent. Library amplification was performed in two PCR steps, and a second sample barcode and Illumina TruSeq adapters were introduced in the second step. Sequencing of libraries was performed on an Illumina NovaSeq with 2 x 150 bp paired-end reads. In the original analysis: Reads were demultiplexed and collapsed into UMI-guided consensus sequences with migec v1.2.7. Using mixcr v2.1.11, the UMI consensuses were aligned to TRA and TRB V and J templates and assembled into clonotypes. Expanded or contracted clonotypes were those called significant by both edgeR and NoisET, with noise models trained on biological replicates. edgeR calls used a false discovery rate-adjusted p below 0.01 and a log2 fold-change threshold of 1. As an exploratory analysis of dynamics, max-normalized trajectories of the 1000 most abundant clonotypes were examined by PCA with hierarchical clustering. Separately sequenced CD4+ and CD8+ repertoires were used to assign a CD4 or CD8 phenotype to each responding clone. TCRdb's own reprocessing of the public reads used fastp at Q25 and MiXCR and kept productive beta chains. Each entry merges the rows of one CDR3 protein and shows their most common DNA and genes. For this entry, the V and J calls and clone size follow TCRdb and not the study's own pipeline. The sample has 450,000 or so distinct CDR3 sequences on record, roughly 25% of them singletons. The top ten clonotypes cover around 13% of the sample.

The chain links TRBV29-1 with TRBJ2-1, with 11 bases in between that match TRBD2. The sequenced sample was PBMCs or a T cell subset sorted from them (not recorded which). This clonotype originated in an adult woman who had mild COVID-19 (a few samples of this study predate the infection). The sample titles of this study are shuffled in the database, so cell type and time point are left out; the donor was told from shared clones. This receptor has the CDR3 CSVALAGVYNEQFF. The bases read TGCAGCGTCGCACTAGCGGGAGTGTACAATGAGCAGTTCTTC.